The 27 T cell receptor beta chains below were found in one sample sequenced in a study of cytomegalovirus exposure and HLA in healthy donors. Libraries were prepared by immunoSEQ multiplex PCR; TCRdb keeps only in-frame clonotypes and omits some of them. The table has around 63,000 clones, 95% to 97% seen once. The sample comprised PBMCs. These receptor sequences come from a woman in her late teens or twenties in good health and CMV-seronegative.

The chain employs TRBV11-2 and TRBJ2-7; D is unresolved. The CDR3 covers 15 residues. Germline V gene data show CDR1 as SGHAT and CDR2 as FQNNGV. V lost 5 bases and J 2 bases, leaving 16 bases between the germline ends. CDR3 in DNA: TGTGCCAGCAGCCCCGCCATTCAGACACCCTACGAGCAGTACTTC. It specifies CASSPAIQTPYEQYF.

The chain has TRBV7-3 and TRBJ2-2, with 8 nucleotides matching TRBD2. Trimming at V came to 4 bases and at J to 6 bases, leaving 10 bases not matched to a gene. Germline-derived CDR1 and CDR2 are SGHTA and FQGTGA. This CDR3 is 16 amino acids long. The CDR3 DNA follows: TGTGCCAGCAGCTCGGGACTAGGGGCGGGGCCCGGGGAGCTGTTTTTT. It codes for CASSSGLGAGPGELFF.

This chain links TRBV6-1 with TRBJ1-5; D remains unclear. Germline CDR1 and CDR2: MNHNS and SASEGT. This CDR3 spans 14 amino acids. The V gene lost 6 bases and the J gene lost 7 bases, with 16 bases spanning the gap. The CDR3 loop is CASRTFGSEQPQHF. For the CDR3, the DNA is TGTGCCAGCAGGACCTTCGGGTCAGAGCAGCCCCAGCATTTT.

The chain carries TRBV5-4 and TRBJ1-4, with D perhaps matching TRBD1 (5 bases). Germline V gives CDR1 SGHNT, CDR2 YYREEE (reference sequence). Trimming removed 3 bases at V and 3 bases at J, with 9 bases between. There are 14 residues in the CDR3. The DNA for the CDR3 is TGTGCCAGCAGCTCCGACAGCGCTAATGAAAAACTGTTTTTT. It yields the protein CASSSDSANEKLFF.

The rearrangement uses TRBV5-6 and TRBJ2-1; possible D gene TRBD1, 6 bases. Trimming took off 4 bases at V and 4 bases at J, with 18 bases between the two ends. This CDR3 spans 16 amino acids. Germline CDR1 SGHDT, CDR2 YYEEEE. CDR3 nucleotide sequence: TGTGCCAGCAGCCTCGATACAGGGTTGTCTTACAATGAGCAGTTCTTC. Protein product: CASSLDTGLSYNEQFF.

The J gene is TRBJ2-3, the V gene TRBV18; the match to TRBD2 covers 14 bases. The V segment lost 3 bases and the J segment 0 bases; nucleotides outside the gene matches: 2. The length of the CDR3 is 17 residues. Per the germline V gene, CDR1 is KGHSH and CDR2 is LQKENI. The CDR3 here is CASSPGLAGASTDTQYF. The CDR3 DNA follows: TGTGCCAGCTCACCGGGACTAGCGGGGGCTAGCACAGATACGCAGTATTTT.

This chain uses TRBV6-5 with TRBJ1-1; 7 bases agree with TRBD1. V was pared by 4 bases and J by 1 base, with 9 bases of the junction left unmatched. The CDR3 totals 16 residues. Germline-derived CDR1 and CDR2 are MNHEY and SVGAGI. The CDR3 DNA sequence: TGTGCCAGCAGTTGGAGAGGGGGCCGGGGGAACACTGAAGCTTTCTTT. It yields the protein CASSWRGGRGNTEAFF.

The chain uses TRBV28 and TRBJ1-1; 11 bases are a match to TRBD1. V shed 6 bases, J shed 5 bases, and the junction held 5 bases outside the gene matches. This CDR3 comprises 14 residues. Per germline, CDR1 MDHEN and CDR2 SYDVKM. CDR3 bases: TGTGCCAGCAGGGGACAGGGGGAATGGACTGAAGCTTTCTTT. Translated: CASRGQGEWTEAFF. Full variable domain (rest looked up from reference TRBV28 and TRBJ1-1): DVKVTQSSRYLVKRTGEKVFLECVQDMDHENMFWYRQDPGLGLRLIYFSYDVKMKEKGDIPEGYSVSREKKERFSLILESASTNQTSMYLCASRGQGEWTEAFFGQGTRLTVV.

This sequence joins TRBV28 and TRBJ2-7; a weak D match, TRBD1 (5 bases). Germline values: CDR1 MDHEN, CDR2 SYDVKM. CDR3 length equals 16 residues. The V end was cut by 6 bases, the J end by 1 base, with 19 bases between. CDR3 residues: CASSRFRLQGSYEQYF. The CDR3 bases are TGTGCCAGCAGCCGATTTAGGCTCCAGGGATCCTACGAGCAGTACTTC. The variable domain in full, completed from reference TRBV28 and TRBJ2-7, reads DVKVTQSSRYLVKRTGEKVFLECVQDMDHENMFWYRQDPGLGLRLIYFSYDVKMKEKGDIPEGYSVSREKKERFSLILESASTNQTSMYLCASSRFRLQGSYEQYFGPGTRLTVT.

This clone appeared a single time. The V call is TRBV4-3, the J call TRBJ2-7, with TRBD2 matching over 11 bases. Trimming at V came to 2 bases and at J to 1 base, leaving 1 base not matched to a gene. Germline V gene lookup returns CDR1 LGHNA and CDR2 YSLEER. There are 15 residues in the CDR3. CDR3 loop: CASSQRTSGSYEQYF. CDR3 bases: TGCGCCAGCAGCCAACGGACTAGCGGGTCCTACGAGCAGTACTTC.

CDR3 coding DNA: TGTGCCAGCAGTTTAATAGGGACGGGGGGCACCGGGGAGCTGTTTTTT. Translating gives CASSLIGTGGTGELFF. The chain uses TRBV27 and TRBJ2-2, with TRBD2 identical over 7 bases. CDR3 length equals 16 residues. Trimming at V came to 2 bases and at J to 4 bases, leaving 7 bases not matched to a gene. Germline-derived CDR1 and CDR2 are MNHEY and SMNVEV (reference sequence).

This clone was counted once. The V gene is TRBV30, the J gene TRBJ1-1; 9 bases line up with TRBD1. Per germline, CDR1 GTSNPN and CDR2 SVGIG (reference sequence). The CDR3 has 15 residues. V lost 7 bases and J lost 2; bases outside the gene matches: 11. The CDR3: CASVRQGDLNTEAFF. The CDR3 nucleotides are TGTGCCTCGGTTCGACAGGGGGACCTAAACACTGAAGCTTTCTTT. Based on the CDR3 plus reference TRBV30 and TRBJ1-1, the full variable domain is SQTIHQWPATLVQPVGSPLSLECTVEGTSNPNLYWYRQAAGRGLQLLFYSVGIGQISSEVPQNLSASRPQDRQFILSSKKLLLSDSGFYLCASVRQGDLNTEAFFGQGTRLTVV.

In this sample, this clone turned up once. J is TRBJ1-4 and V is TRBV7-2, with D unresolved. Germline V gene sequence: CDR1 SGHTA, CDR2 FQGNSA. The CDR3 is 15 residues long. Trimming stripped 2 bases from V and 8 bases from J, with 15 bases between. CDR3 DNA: TGTGCCAGCAGCTTACGCGGGCCCGCCTACGAAAAACTGTTTTTT. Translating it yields CASSLRGPAYEKLFF.

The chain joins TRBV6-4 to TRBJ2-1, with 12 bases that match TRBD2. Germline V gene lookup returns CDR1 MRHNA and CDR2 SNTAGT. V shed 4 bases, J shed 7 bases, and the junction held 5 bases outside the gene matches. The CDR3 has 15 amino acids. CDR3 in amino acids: CASSGLAGGLNEQFF. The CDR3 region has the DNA TGTGCCAGCAGTGGGCTAGCGGGGGGGCTTAATGAGCAGTTCTTC.

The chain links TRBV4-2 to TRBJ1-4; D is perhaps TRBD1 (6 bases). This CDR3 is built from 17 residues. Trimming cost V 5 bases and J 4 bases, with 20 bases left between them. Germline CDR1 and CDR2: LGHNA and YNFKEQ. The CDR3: CASSLVQGLFGNEKLFF. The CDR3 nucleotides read TGTGCCAGCAGCTTGGTGCAGGGGTTGTTCGGTAATGAAAAACTGTTTTTT.

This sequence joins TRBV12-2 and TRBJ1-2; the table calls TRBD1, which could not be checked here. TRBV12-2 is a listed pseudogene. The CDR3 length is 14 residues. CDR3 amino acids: CASRSPGRNYGYTF. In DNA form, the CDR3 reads TGTGCAAGTCGCTCCCCTGGGCGTAACTATGGCTACACCTTC.

The chain's CDR3 is CASSPYGGSGNTIYF. The CDR3 coding sequence is TGCGCCAGCAGCCCTTACGGGGGCTCTGGAAACACCATATATTTT. This chain links TRBV5-1 with TRBJ1-3; possible D gene TRBD1, 5 bases. CDR1 and CDR2 (germline): SGHRS, YFSETQ. V gave up 4 bases and J gave up 0 bases, with 11 bases separating them. The CDR3 spans 15 residues.

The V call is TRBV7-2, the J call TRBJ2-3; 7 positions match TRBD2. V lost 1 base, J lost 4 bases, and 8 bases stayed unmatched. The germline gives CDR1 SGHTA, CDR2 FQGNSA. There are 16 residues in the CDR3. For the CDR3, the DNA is TGTGCCAGCAGCTTAGGACCCAGGACTAGAGCAGATACGCAGTATTTT. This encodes CASSLGPRTRADTQYF.

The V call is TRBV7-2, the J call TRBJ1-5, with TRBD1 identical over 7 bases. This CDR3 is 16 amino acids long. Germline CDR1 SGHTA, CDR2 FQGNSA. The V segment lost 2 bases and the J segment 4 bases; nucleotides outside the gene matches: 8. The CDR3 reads CASSLYRTGLNQPQHF. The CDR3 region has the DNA TGTGCCAGCAGCTTATATCGGACAGGACTAAATCAGCCCCAGCATTTT. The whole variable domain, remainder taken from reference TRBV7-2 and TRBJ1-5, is GAGVSQSPSNKVTEKGKDVELRCDPISGHTALYWYRQSLGQGLEFLIYFQGNSAPDKSGLPSDRFSAERTGGSVSTLTIQRTQQEDSAVYLCASSLYRTGLNQPQHFGDGTRLSIL.

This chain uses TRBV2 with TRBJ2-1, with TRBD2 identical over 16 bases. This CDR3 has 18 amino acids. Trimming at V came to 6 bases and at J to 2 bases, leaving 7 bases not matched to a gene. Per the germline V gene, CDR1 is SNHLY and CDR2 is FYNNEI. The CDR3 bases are TGTGCCAGCAGGTGGGGACTAGCGGGAGGGCTCGCCTACAATGAGCAGTTCTTC. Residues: CASRWGLAGGLAYNEQFF.

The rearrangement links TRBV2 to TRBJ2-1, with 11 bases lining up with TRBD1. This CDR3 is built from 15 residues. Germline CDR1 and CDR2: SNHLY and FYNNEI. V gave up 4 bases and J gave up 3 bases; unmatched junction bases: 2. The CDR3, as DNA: TGTGCCAGCAGTGGGACAGGGGGCGGCTACAATGAGCAGTTCTTC. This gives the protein CASSGTGGGYNEQFF.

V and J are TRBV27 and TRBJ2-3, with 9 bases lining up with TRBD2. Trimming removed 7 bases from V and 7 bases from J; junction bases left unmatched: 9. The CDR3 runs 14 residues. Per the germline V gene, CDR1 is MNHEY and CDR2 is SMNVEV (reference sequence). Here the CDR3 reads CASTRGGGAHTQYF. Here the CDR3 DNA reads TGTGCCAGCACCCGAGGCGGGGGGGCTCATACGCAGTATTTT.

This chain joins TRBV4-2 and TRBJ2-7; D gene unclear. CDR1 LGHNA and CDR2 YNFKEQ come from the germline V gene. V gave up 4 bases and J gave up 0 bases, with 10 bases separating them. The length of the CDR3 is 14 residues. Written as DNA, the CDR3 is TGTGCCAGCAGCCGGTGGGCCCTCTCCTACGAGCAGTACTTC. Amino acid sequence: CASSRWALSYEQYF.

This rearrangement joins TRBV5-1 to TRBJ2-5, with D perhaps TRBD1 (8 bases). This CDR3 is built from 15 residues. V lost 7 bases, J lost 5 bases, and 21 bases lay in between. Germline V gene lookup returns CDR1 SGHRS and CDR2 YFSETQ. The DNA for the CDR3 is TGCGCCAGCCAGAACCAGGGGGCGCGGGGGGAGACCCAGTACTTC. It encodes CASQNQGARGETQYF.

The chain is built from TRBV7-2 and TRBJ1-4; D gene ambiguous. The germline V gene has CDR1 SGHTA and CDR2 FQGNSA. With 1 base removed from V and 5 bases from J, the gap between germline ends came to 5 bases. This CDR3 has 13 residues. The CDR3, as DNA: TGTGCCAGCAGCTTAGGGCAGAATGAAAAACTGTTTTTT. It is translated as CASSLGQNEKLFF.

The CDR3 bases are TGTGCCACCAGCATCGGACAGGGGGATGGGGCCAACGTCCTGACTTTC. Amino acid sequence: CATSIGQGDGANVLTF. J is TRBJ2-6 and V is TRBV15; 10 bases are a match to TRBD1. Trimming cost V 4 bases and J 3 bases; bases outside gene matches: 3. This CDR3 spans 16 amino acids. Germline-derived CDR1 and CDR2 are LNHNV and YYDKDF (reference sequence).

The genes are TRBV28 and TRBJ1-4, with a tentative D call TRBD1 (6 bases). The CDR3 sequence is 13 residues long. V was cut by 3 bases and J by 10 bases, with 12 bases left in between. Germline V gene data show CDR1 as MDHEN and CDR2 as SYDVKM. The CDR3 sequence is CASSFRQVGKLFF. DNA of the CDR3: TGTGCCAGCAGTTTCAGACAGGTTGGAAAACTGTTTTTT.